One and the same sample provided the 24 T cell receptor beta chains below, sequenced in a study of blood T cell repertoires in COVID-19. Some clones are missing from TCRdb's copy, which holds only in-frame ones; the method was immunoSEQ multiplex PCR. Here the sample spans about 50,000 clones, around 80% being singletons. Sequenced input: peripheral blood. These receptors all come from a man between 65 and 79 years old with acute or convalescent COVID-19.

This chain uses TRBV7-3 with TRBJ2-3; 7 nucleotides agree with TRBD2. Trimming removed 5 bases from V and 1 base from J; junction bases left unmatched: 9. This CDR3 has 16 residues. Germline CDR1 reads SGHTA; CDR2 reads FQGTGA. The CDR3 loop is CASSASGGFGTDTQYF. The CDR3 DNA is TGTGCCAGCAGCGCCTCGGGGGGATTCGGCACAGATACGCAGTATTTT.

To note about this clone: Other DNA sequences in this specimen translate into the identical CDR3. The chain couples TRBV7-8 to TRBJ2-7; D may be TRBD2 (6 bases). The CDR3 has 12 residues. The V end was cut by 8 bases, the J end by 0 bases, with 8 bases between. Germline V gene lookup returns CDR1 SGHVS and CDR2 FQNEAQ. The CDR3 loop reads CASGGSSYEQYF. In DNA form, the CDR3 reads TGTGCCAGCGGGGGGAGCTCCTACGAGCAGTACTTC.

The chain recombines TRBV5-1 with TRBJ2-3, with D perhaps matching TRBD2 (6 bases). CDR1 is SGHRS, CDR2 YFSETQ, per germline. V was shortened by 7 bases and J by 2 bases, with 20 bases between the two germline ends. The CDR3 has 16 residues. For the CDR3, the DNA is TGCGCCAGCGAAGGCTCGATCGGGGGAAACACAGATACGCAGTATTTT. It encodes CASEGSIGGNTDTQYF.

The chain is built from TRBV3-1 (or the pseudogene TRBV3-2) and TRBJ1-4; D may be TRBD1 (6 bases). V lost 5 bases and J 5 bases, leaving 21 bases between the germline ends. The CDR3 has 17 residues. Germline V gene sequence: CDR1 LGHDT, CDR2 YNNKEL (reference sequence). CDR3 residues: CASSAAMSQGYNEKLFF. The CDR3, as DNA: TGTGCCAGCAGCGCAGCAATGTCACAGGGATACAATGAAAAACTGTTTTTT.

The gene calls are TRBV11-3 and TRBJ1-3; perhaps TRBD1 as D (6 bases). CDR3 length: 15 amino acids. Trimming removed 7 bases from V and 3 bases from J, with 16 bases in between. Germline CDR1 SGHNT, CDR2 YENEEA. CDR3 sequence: CASTTSGGDGNTIYF. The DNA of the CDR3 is TGTGCCAGCACGACCTCGGGGGGCGATGGAAACACCATATATTTT.

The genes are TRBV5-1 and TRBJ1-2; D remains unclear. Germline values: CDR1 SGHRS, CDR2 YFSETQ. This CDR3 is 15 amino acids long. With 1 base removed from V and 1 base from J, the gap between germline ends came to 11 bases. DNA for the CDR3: TGCGCCAGCAGCTTGCATTCAGAGGGTAACTATGGCTACACCTTC. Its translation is CASSLHSEGNYGYTF.

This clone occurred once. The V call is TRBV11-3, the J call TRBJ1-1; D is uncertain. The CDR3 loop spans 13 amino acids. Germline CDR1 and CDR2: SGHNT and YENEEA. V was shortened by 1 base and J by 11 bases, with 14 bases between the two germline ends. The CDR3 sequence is CASSLARTVDAFF. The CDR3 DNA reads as TGTGCCAGCAGCTTAGCCCGAACAGTTGATGCTTTCTTT.

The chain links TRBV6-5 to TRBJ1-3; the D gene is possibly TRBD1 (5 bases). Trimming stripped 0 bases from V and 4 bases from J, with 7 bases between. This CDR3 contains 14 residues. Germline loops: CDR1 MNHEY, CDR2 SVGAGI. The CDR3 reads CASSYSGEGNTIYF. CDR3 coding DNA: TGTGCCAGCAGTTACTCAGGGGAAGGAAACACCATATATTTT.

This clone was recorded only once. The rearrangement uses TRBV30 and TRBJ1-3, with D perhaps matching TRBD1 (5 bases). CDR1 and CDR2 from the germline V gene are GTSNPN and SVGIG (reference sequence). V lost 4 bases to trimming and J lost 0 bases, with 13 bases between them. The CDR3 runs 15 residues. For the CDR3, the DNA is TGTGCCTGGAAAAGACAGACACTCTCTGGAAACACCATATATTTT. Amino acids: CAWKRQTLSGNTIYF.

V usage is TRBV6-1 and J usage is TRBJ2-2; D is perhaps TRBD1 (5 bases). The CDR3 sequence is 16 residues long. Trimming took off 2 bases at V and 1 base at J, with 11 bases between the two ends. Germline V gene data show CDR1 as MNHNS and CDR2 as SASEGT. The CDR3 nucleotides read TGTGCCAGCAGTGAATTTTTCGGACAGAACACCGGGGAGCTGTTTTTT. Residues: CASSEFFGQNTGELFF.

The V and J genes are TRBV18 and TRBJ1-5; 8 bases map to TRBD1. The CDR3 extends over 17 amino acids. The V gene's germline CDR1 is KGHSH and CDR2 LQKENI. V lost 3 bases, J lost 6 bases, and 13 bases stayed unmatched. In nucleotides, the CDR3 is TGTGCCAGCTCACCGACCATGGACAGGGTCGATCTTCAGCCCCAGCATTTT. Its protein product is CASSPTMDRVDLQPQHF.

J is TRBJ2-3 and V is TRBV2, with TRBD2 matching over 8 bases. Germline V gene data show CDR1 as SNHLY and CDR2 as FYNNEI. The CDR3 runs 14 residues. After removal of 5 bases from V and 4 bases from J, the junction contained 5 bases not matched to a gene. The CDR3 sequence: CASSWGLVPDTQYF. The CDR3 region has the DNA TGTGCCAGCAGTTGGGGACTAGTTCCAGATACGCAGTATTTT. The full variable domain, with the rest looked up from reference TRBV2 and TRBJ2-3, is EPEVTQTPSHQVTQMGQEVILRCVPISNHLYFYWYRQILGQKVEFLVSFYNNEISEKSEIFDDQFSVERPDGSNFTLKIRSTKLEDSAMYFCASSWGLVPDTQYFGPGTRLTVL.

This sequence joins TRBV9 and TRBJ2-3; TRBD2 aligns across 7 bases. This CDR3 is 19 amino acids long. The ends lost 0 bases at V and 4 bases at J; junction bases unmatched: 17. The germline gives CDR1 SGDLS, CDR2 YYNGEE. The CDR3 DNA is TGTGCCAGCAGCGTAGAGCGGGGTACGGCGGGAGAGGGAGCAGATACGCAGTATTTT. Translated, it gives CASSVERGTAGEGADTQYF.

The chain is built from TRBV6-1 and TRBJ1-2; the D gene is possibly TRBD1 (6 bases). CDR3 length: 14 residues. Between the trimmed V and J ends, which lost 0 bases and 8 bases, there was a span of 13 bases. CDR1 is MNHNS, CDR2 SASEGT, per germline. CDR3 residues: CASSEASRTDGYTF. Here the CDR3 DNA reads TGTGCCAGCAGTGAAGCGTCCCGGACAGACGGCTACACCTTC.

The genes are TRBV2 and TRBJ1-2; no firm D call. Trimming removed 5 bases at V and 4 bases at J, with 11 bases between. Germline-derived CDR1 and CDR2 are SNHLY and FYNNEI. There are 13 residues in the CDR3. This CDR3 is CASSTGISYGYTF. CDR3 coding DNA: TGTGCCAGCAGTACGGGGATTTCCTATGGCTACACCTTC. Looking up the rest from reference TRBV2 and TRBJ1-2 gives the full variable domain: EPEVTQTPSHQVTQMGQEVILRCVPISNHLYFYWYRQILGQKVEFLVSFYNNEISEKSEIFDDQFSVERPDGSNFTLKIRSTKLEDSAMYFCASSTGISYGYTFGSGTRLTVV.

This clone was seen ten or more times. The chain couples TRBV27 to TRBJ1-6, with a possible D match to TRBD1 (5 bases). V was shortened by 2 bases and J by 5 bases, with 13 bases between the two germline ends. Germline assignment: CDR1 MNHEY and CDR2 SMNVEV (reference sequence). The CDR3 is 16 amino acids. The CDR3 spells CASSLLVGQHNSPLHF. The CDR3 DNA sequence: TGTGCCAGCAGTTTACTGGTCGGACAACATAATTCACCCCTCCACTTT.

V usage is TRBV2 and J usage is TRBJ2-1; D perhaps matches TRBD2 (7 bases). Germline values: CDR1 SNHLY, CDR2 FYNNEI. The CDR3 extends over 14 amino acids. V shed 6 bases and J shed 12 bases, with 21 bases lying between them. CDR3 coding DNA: TGTGCCAGCAGAGAACCTCTCCCGGGGGGCAGGCAGTTCTTC. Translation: CASREPLPGGRQFF.

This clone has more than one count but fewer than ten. CDR3 nucleotide sequence: TGTGCCATCAGTGGGACAGCCCAGAACACTGAAGCTTTCTTT. It codes for CAISGTAQNTEAFF. The chain combines TRBV10-3 with TRBJ1-1; maybe TRBD1 (6 bases). Germline-derived CDR1 and CDR2 are ENHRY and SYGVKD. CDR3 length: 14 amino acids. Between the trimmed V and J ends, which lost 4 bases and 1 base, there was a span of 10 bases.

DNA for the CDR3: TGTGCCAGCAGCTCCCTAGCGGGAGTAGATCCGAACACCGGGGAGCTGTTTTTT. Protein product: CASSSLAGVDPNTGELFF. This sequence joins TRBV5-6 and TRBJ2-2; 10 bases are shared with TRBD2. Germline V gene sequence: CDR1 SGHDT, CDR2 YYEEEE. The CDR3 length is 18 residues. V shed 3 bases and J 0 bases; nucleotides not matched to a gene: 8.

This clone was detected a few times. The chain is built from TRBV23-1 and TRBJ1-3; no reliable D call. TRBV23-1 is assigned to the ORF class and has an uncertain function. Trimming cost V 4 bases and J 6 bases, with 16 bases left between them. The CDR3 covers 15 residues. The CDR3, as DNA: TGCGCCAGCAGTCCGCAATGTAGGAGAGAAAACACCATATATTTT. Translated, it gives CASSPQCRRENTIYF.

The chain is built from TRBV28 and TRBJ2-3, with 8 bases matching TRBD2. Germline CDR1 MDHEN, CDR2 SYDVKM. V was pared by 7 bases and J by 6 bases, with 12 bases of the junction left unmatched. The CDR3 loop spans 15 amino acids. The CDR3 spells CASKGSGGPGDTQYF. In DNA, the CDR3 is TGTGCCAGCAAGGGGAGCGGGGGCCCGGGGGATACGCAGTATTTT.

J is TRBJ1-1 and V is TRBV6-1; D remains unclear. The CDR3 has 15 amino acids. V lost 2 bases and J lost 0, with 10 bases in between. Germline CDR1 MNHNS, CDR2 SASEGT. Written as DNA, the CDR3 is TGTGCCAGCAGTGAACCTGGGAGGGTGAACACTGAAGCTTTCTTT. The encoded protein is CASSEPGRVNTEAFF.

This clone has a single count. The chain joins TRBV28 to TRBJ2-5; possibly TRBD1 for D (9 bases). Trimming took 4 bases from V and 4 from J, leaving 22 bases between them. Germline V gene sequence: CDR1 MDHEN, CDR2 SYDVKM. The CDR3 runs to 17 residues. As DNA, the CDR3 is TGTGCCAGCAGTTGGGACAGGGCGGGGGGAGTGGGAGAGACCCAGTACTTC. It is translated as CASSWDRAGGVGETQYF.

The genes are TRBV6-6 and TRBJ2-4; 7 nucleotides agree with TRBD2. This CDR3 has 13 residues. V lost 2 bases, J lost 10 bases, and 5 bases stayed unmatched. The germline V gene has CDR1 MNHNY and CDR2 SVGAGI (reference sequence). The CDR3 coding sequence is TGTGCCAGCAGTTACGGGGAGGGTCCAATTCAGTACTTC. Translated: CASSYGEGPIQYF.